This T cell receptor (beta chain) was identified in a study of blood T cell repertoires in COVID-19. Study overall: The United States, Italy and Spain provided the acute and convalescent COVID-19 samples.

TCRdb keeps only in-frame clones here, not all; method: immunoSEQ multiplex PCR. The sample includes approximately 90,000 clones, roughly 88% of them seen just once. The CDR3 has 15 residues. In germline, CDR1 is KGHSH, CDR2 LQKENI. Trimming at V came to 3 bases and at J to 5 bases, leaving 3 bases not matched to a gene. The chain is built from TRBV18 and TRBJ2-5, with TRBD2 matching 13 bases. This clonotype originated in a man in his sixties with acute or convalescent COVID-19. The sample comprised peripheral blood. The CDR3 DNA sequence: TGTGCCAGCTCACCCGGGACTAGCGGGGTCGAGACCCAGTACTTC. Its translation is CASSPGTSGVETQYF.